This T cell receptor (beta chain) came from a study of a mutant IDH1 vaccine in newly diagnosed glioma (dated by TCRdb to about 2021). Some background on the complete study: The approximately 30 treated patients were approximately 60% male and roughly 38% female, with a mean age of approximately 40 years. Prior to enrollment, standard therapy consisting of radiotherapy alone, temozolomide alone, or radiochemotherapy with temozolomide had been administered to patients, with the combination being received by most patients. For exploratory analyses, 25 to 30 treated patients had longitudinal TCRB deep sequencing done wherever samples were available. Peripheral blood samples were drawn at six visits, namely V03 (baseline), V05, V07, V10, V12 and V13.

The full study reports these points: No apparent relationship was observed between pseudoprogression and alterations in the top peripheral T cell clonotypes detected by TCRB sequencing. Across multiple MHC alleles, vaccine-induced immune responses were seen in around 93% of patients. Selection of PBMC samples for TCRB deep sequencing was based on availability. It was noted by the authors that analyses of patient blood samples could not be reproduced owing to sample limitations.

The library was produced with the immunoSEQ multiplex PCR assay. The hsTCRB Kit was used according to the manufacturer's protocol to amplify rearranged TCR beta chain sequences. An Illumina MiSeq was used to sequence the TCRB libraries. Regarding the original processing steps: Demultiplexing, trimming and gene mapping were performed with the kit vendor's proprietary platform. In its TCRdb copy, this immuneACCESS table keeps in-frame sequences only and misses some clones. Where compared with another copy, unresolved V genes explain less than half of these, and the others have no known cause. D and trimming were read from the DNA, whereas the V and J calls and clone size are those reported in that table. This sample has around 54,000 clones in its table, and 80% to 90% of those were observed once. The top ten clonotypes cover about 21% of the sample. Interpreted using the paper, the time point label stands for: baseline, week 1 (first vaccination visit). What this sample's treatment or condition label stands for: pre-vaccination baseline after standard-of-care therapy. All donors had newly diagnosed IDH1-mutant astrocytomas of WHO grade 3 or 4 that showed loss of nuclear ATRX. The samples were drawn from NOA16, a multicentre, single-arm, open-label phase I trial in Germany that tested a mutant IDH1 peptide vaccine in humans for the first time. For immunogenicity testing, the blood drawn at visit V03 was used as the baseline sample. Genomic DNA for TCRB sequencing was extracted from EDTA blood using the DNeasy Blood and Tissue Kit.

In the germline V gene, CDR1 corresponds to MRHNA and CDR2 to SNTAGT. From its cysteine to its phenylalanine, the CDR3 spans 14 amino acids. The sequence is cut down to CDR3 DNA, 42 bases in frame from base 1. Trimming takes 4 bases off V and 1 base off J; junction bases not matched to a gene: 0. Note on this clone: The specificity of this receptor is unknown. The sample holds no much larger clone one base away, and base qualities are not on file.

The clonotype was recovered from a man younger than 35 with glioma. Specimen: PBMCs, collected from a glioma patient treated with radiotherapy, temozolomide or both. Recombination linked TRBV6-4 to TRBJ2-3; 9 bases in the junction line up with TRBD2. The CDR3 amino acid sequence is: CASSGTSGTDTQYF. DNA sequence: TGTGCCAGCAGTGGGACTAGCGGCACAGATACGCAGTATTTT.